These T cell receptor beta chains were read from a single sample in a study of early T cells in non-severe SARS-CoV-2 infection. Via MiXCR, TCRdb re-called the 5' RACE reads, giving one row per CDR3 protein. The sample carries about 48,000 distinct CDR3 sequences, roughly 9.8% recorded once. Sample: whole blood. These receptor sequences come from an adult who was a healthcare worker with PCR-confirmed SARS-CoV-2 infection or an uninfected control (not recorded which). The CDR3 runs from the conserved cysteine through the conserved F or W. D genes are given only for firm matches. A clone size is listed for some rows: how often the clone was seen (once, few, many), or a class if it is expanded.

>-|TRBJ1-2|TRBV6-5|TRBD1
CASSRTGRGYGYTF
TGTGCCAGCAGCCGGACAGGGCGGGGATATGGCTACACCTTC
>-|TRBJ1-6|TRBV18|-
CASSPGQWDNSSLHF
TGTGCCAGCTCACCCGGACAGTGGGATAATTCATCCCTCCACTTT
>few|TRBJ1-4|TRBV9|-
CASSHRGVATNEKLFF
TGTGCCAGCAGTCATAGAGGTGTTGCAACTAATGAAAAACTGTTTTTT
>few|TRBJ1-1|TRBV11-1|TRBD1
CASSLRQGNTEAFF
TGTGCCAGCAGCTTAAGACAGGGCAACACTGAAGCTTTCTTT
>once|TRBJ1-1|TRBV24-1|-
CATSDSSGEVSEAFF
TGTGCCACCAGTGACTCCTCTGGGGAAGTCTCGGAAGCTTTCTTT
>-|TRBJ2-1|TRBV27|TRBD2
CASSLVGRGDNEQFF
TGTGCCAGCAGTTTAGTCGGGAGGGGCGACAATGAGCAGTTCTTC
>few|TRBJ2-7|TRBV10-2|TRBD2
CASSESLAGGLSYEQYF
TGCGCCAGCAGTGAGTCGCTAGCGGGAGGCCTCTCCTACGAGCAGTACTTC
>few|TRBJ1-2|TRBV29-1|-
CSVAGARYGYTF
TGCAGCGTTGCAGGGGCGCGCTATGGCTACACCTTC
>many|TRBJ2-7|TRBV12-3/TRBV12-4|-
CASSQLGGPISYEQYF
TGTGCCAGCAGCCAGCTTGGGGGGCCTATCTCCTACGAGCAGTACTTC
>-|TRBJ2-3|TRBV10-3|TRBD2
CAISESREGTDTQYF
TGTGCCATCAGTGAGTCGCGGGAGGGCACAGATACGCAGTATTTT
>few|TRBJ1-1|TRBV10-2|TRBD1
CASSVTGGTEAFF
TGCGCCAGCAGTGTGACAGGGGGGACTGAAGCTTTCTTT
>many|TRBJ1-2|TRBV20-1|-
CSARMGTYGYTF
TGCAGTGCTAGAATGGGGACCTATGGCTACACCTTC
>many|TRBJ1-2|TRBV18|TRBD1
CASSPTILPGQTSYGYTF
TGTGCCAGCTCCCCCACTATTTTACCGGGACAGACCTCCTATGGCTACACCTTC
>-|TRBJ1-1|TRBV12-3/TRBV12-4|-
CASSPGRSTEAFF
TGTGCCAGCAGTCCCGGCCGGAGCACTGAAGCTTTCTTT
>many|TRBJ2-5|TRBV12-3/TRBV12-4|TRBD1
CASSSNRGLGAQYF
TGTGCCAGCAGTTCGAACAGGGGGCTGGGGGCCCAGTACTTC
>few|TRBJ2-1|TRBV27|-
CASRPLTGSYNEQFF
TGTGCCAGCAGACCTCTAACAGGCTCCTACAATGAGCAGTTCTTC
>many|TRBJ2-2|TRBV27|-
CASSLLYTGELFF
TGTGCCAGCAGTTTATTGTACACCGGGGAGCTGTTTTTT
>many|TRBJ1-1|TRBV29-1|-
CSVGASFAVF
TGCAGCGTCGGCGCCTCCTTCGCCGTCTTT
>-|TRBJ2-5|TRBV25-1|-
CASSEYAGDGETQYF
TGTGCCAGCAGTGAATATGCAGGGGACGGGGAGACCCAGTACTTC
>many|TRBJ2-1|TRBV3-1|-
CASSQERQRADNEQFF
TGTGCCAGCAGCCAAGAGCGCCAGCGGGCTGACAATGAGCAGTTCTTC
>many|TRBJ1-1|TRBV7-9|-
CASSRLNSYEAFF
TGTGCCAGCAGCCGACTAAACAGCTATGAAGCTTTCTTT
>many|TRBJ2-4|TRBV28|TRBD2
CASKRAGVDIQYF
TGTGCCAGCAAGAGAGCGGGAGTTGACATTCAGTACTTC
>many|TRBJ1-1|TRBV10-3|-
CAIMPSGGMNTEAFF
TGTGCCATCATGCCCTCGGGGGGAATGAACACTGAAGCTTTCTTT